This T cell receptor (beta chain) was retrieved from a study of T-cell reconstitution after alpha-beta-depleted transplantation in children. Study conclusions and caveats: Surviving recipient T cells and thymic progenitors produced the high day-60 TCRbeta diversity seen in some patients. Alpha-beta T cells present about two months after transplant were reported to originate from several hundred expanded graft clones. T-cell numbers and diversity, one year after transplant, stemmed largely from T cells that were newly produced.

In the case of this clonotype: Its antigen is not identified.

Unique molecular identifiers tagged the TCRbeta library. TCRdb re-analysed the PCR reads in MiXCR, keeping a single row per CDR3 protein. The sample has 500,000 to 750,000 distinct CDR3 sequences, roughly 27% seen once. The source was PBMCs, collected before TCRalphabeta/CD19-depleted stem cell transplant. The origin of this receptor is a boy younger than two with Wiskott-Aldrich syndrome, due to receive a stem cell transplant.

The CDR3 bases are TGTGCCAGCAGCCAAGACCTGGGACCTGGGGGCTACACCTTC. Residues: CASSQDLGPGGYTF. This chain joins TRBV4-2 and TRBJ1-2; D may be TRBD1 (5 bases). CDR3 length: 14 amino acids. Germline V gene sequence: CDR1 LGHNA, CDR2 YNFKEQ. The V gene lost 0 bases and the J gene lost 8 bases, with 13 bases spanning the gap.